The T cell receptor (beta chain) described here comes from a study of T cells in Graves' hyperthyroidism and ophthalmopathy. Study-level points and caveats: Ophthalmopathy got predicted by the model a median roughly 6.4 months before its onset. Also found in blood were most expanded thyroid clonotypes above 0.001. Stable hyperthyroidism and ophthalmopathy were separated using 13 V-J signatures.

About this clonotype itself: Its antigen remains unknown.

The CDR3 sequence is 14 residues long. Per the germline V gene, CDR1 is SGHNT and CDR2 is YENEEA. V dropped 6 bases and J dropped 1 base, with 7 bases sitting between them. Authors of the study amplified TCR beta CDR3 regions from RNA transcripts. HTBI primers were employed in a first-round RT-PCR of the TCR CDR3. TCRdb used MiXCR to reprocess the multiplex PCR reads, holding one entry per CDR3 protein. Among approximately 380,000 distinct CDR3 sequences, around an eighth were seen once, and the ten largest hold 25% to 30%. The study left out patients who had uncontrolled infection, other autoimmune disease, pregnancy or lactation.

The rearrangement uses TRBV11-3 and TRBJ2-6; D gene unclear. The receptor's source is a man aged 45-65 years with Graves' ophthalmopathy. The sample comprised blood. The CDR3 region is CASRTHSGANVLTF. The CDR3 bases are TGTGCCAGCAGAACGCATTCTGGGGCCAACGTCCTGACTTTC.